Below are 29 T cell receptor beta chains sequenced from a single sample in a study of beta chain features in type 1 diabetes. Broader study findings: Among patients with Type 1 diabetes, TCRB CDR3s were moderately but significantly shorter in every one of the four CD4+ subsets.

Their specific antigens are unknown. The sequenced template was cDNA made from the entire isolated RNA. Here immunoSEQ multiplex PCR was the method, and the copy in TCRdb shows in-frame clones only, minus some. Of 150,000 to 170,000 clones detected, approximately 10% appear once; the ten largest clones hold more than 0.45%. The sequenced material came from central memory CD4+ T cells from blood. Receptors were obtained from a man aged 25-45 years with type 1 diabetes.

This clone was seen a few times. The J gene is TRBJ1-1, the V gene TRBV28; a weak D match, TRBD1 (6 bases). The CDR3 length is 14 residues. Germline loops: CDR1 MDHEN, CDR2 SYDVKM. Trimming removed 1 base from V and 8 bases from J, with 14 bases in between. The CDR3 nucleotides are TGTGCCAGCAGTTTATCAGGGGAAATTGACGAAGCTTTCTTT. This codes for CASSLSGEIDEAFF.

This clone has just a few counts. The rearrangement joins TRBV6-6 to TRBJ1-2, with unresolved D. The V and J ends lost 2 bases and 1 base respectively, with 11 bases between them. Germline V gene data show CDR1 as MNHNY and CDR2 as SVGAGI (reference sequence). This CDR3 is built from 15 residues. CDR3 sequence (DNA): TGTGCCAGCAGTTACCCCGGTATGGTTAACTATGGCTACACCTTC. Its translation is CASSYPGMVNYGYTF.

This clone was recorded a few times. The chain is built from TRBV7-9 and TRBJ2-6; D ambiguous. V was cut by 4 bases and J by 1 base, with 5 bases left in between. This CDR3 contains 14 residues. Germline V gene data show CDR1 as SEHNR and CDR2 as FQNEAQ (reference sequence). The CDR3, as DNA: TGTGCCAGCAGCTGGGCGTCTGGGGCCAACGTCCTGACTTTC. Amino acids: CASSWASGANVLTF.

The chain joins TRBV9 to TRBJ2-5; 9 nucleotides line up with TRBD1. The CDR3 has 14 residues. V was pared by 4 bases and J by 3 bases, with 4 bases of the junction left unmatched. Germline CDR1 SGDLS, CDR2 YYNGEE. The CDR3 nucleotides read TGTGCCAGCAGCCCATGGACAGGGGAAGAGACCCAGTACTTC. This translates into CASSPWTGEETQYF.

The rearrangement joins TRBV28 to TRBJ2-5; tentative D call: TRBD1 (5 bases). CDR3 length: 14 amino acids. V lost 6 bases, J lost 1 base, and 12 bases lay in between. Germline loops: CDR1 MDHEN, CDR2 SYDVKM. DNA of the CDR3: TGTGCCAGCAGACCCCCAGGGTCCCAAGAGACCCAGTACTTC. Translated: CASRPPGSQETQYF.

This clone turned up a few times. The chain employs TRBV9 and TRBJ2-3, with 10 nucleotides matching TRBD2. The trim removed 0 bases at V and 7 bases at J, leaving 5 bases unmatched. Germline V CDR1 and CDR2: SGDLS, YYNGEE. This CDR3 contains 15 residues. The CDR3, as DNA: TGTGCCAGCAGCGTAGGAGGGACTAGCGAAAATACGCAGTATTTT. Its protein product is CASSVGGTSENTQYF.

In its sample, this clone was seen a few times. This chain connects TRBV5-1 to TRBJ1-5, with TRBD1 matching 9 bases. This CDR3 is built from 15 residues. Germline V gene sequence: CDR1 SGHRS, CDR2 YFSETQ. With 4 bases clipped from V and 5 bases from J, the junction kept 7 bases outside the gene matches. CDR3 nucleotide sequence: TGCGCCAGCAGCGTGACAGGGGGAATGGATCAGCCCCAGCATTTT. Its translation: CASSVTGGMDQPQHF.

This clone showed up just a few times. V gene TRBV2 combines with J gene TRBJ2-3; possibly TRBD2 for D (6 bases). Trimming cost V 7 bases and J 3 bases, with 11 bases left between them. Germline assignment: CDR1 SNHLY and CDR2 FYNNEI. This CDR3 comprises 13 residues. Here the CDR3 reads CASKLAGTDTQYF. In DNA form, the CDR3 reads TGTGCCAGCAAACTAGCAGGAACAGATACGCAGTATTTT.

This clone occurred a few times. The rearrangement uses TRBV5-6 and TRBJ2-4; 8 bases match TRBD1. Germline CDR1 reads SGHDT; CDR2 reads YYEEEE. CDR3 length: 15 residues. Germline trimming cut 4 bases from V and 3 bases from J; bases unmatched to any gene: 6. CDR3 region: CASSPGQGFKNIQYF. The CDR3 DNA is TGTGCCAGCAGCCCAGGACAGGGTTTCAAAAACATTCAGTACTTC.

This clone turned up a few times. This chain uses TRBV6-6 with TRBJ2-5; D not resolved. Germline loops: CDR1 MNHNY, CDR2 SVGAGI (reference sequence). CDR3 length: 12 residues. Trimming stripped 8 bases from V and 5 bases from J, with 12 bases between. The CDR3 bases are TGTGCCAGCTCGAGAGGATCGGAGACCCAGTACTTC. Its translation: CASSRGSETQYF.

This clone has just a few counts. The chain joins TRBV2 to TRBJ1-2, with 8 bases lining up with TRBD1. The CDR3 totals 15 residues. Trimming took 6 bases from V and 0 from J; bases not matched to a gene: 6. CDR1 is SNHLY and CDR2 is FYNNEI in the germline V gene. CDR3 nucleotides: TGTGCCAGCAGAGCGGACAGGGAGTCTAACTATGGCTACACCTTC. It codes for CASRADRESNYGYTF.

The rearrangement links TRBV5-1 to TRBJ2-1; 13 nucleotides agree with TRBD2. From germline, CDR1 is SGHRS and CDR2 YFSETQ. V shed 1 base and J 9 bases; nucleotides not matched to a gene: 7. The CDR3 totals 16 residues. The CDR3 DNA reads as TGCGCCAGCAGCTTGTTTTCGCGACTAGCGGGAGGTGAGCAGTTCTTC. Protein product: CASSLFSRLAGGEQFF.

This clone appeared a few times. This chain connects TRBV6-5 to TRBJ2-7; a weak D match, TRBD2 (6 bases). The CDR3 contains 11 residues. Germline CDR1 reads MNHEY; CDR2 reads SVGAGI. Trimming took off 10 bases at V and 7 bases at J, with 14 bases between the two ends. As DNA, the CDR3 is TGTGCCACCACTTTGGGGGGAGAGCAGTACTTC. As protein: CATTLGGEQYF.

The genes are TRBV4-2 and TRBJ2-1; 8 bases match TRBD2. Germline-derived CDR1 and CDR2 are LGHNA and YNFKEQ. The CDR3 has 16 residues. V gave up 1 base and J gave up 7 bases; unmatched junction bases: 9. The CDR3 spells CASSQGGLEAGNEQFF. CDR3 DNA sequence: TGTGCCAGCAGCCAAGGGGGACTAGAGGCGGGTAATGAGCAGTTCTTC.

The V and J genes are TRBV6-5 and TRBJ2-7; D may be TRBD1 (5 bases). Trimming shortened V by 6 bases and J by 6 bases, and 15 bases separated the two germline ends. The CDR3 spans 13 residues. The V gene's germline CDR1 is MNHEY and CDR2 SVGAGI. In DNA form, the CDR3 reads TGTGCCAGCAGCCCTCGACAGCTTAGCGAGCAGTACTTC. This encodes CASSPRQLSEQYF.

The chain is built from TRBV4-3 and TRBJ2-3, with no clear D. The V and J ends lost 0 bases and 2 bases respectively, with 9 bases between them. Germline V CDR1 and CDR2: LGHNA, YSLEER. The CDR3 spans 15 residues. The CDR3 DNA reads as TGCGCCAGCAGCCAAGATCGGAGACCCACAGATACGCAGTATTTT. Amino acids: CASSQDRRPTDTQYF.

The chain joins TRBV14 to TRBJ2-1; D gene unclear. The CDR3 totals 14 residues. V dropped 5 bases and J dropped 0 bases, with 8 bases sitting between them. Per the germline V gene, CDR1 is SGHDN and CDR2 is FVKESK. The CDR3, as DNA: TGTGCCAGCAGCTTCTCGAGCTCCTACAATGAGCAGTTCTTC. Residues: CASSFSSSYNEQFF.

This clone occurred a few times. J is TRBJ2-1 and V is TRBV4-2; no definite D call. Trimming cost V 0 bases and J 10 bases, with 10 bases left between them. The CDR3 extends over 13 amino acids. Germline loops: CDR1 LGHNA, CDR2 YNFKEQ. CDR3 in DNA: TGTGCCAGCAGCCAAGATCTTTCCCCGGAGCAGTTCTTC. Translation: CASSQDLSPEQFF.

This clone has more than one count but fewer than ten. This chain joins TRBV7-2 and TRBJ2-1; 12 bases fit TRBD2. Germline CDR1 SGHTA, CDR2 FQGNSA. The V segment lost 5 bases and the J segment 2 bases; nucleotides outside the gene matches: 1. The CDR3 has 15 amino acids. The chain's CDR3 is CASSRLAGAYNEQFF. As DNA, the CDR3 is TGTGCCAGCAGCCGACTAGCGGGAGCCTACAATGAGCAGTTCTTC.

This clone was picked up a small number of times. The V and J genes are TRBV2 and TRBJ2-1; TRBD2 agrees at 10 bases. This CDR3 is 15 amino acids long. The V gene's germline CDR1 is SNHLY and CDR2 FYNNEI. V was clipped by 4 bases and J by 6 bases; unmatched bases: 6. The CDR3 spells CASSGGGLAFNEQFF. The CDR3 DNA is TGTGCCAGCAGTGGGGGGGGACTAGCGTTCAATGAGCAGTTCTTC.

This clone was seen more than once but under ten times. The chain has TRBV2 and TRBJ2-1, with 7 nucleotides matching TRBD2. This CDR3 region has 17 residues. After removal of 5 bases from V and 2 bases from J, the junction contained 12 bases not matched to a gene. Germline CDR1 reads SNHLY; CDR2 reads FYNNEI. The CDR3 bases are TGTGCCAGCAGTTATAACATTGGCGGGAGTACCTACAATGAGCAGTTCTTC. It yields the protein CASSYNIGGSTYNEQFF.

This clone was detected only a few times. The V gene is TRBV20-1, the J gene TRBJ2-7; D gene unclear. Trimming took 1 base from V and 3 from J, leaving 4 bases between them. Germline CDR1 reads DFQATT; CDR2 reads SNEGSKA (reference sequence). This CDR3 has 11 residues. The CDR3 spells CSARAIYEQYF. For the CDR3, the DNA is TGCAGTGCTAGAGCCATCTACGAGCAGTACTTC.

This clone was picked up a small number of times. The rearrangement joins TRBV6-5 to TRBJ1-4; the D gene is possibly TRBD1 (5 bases). Trimming took off 2 bases at V and 10 bases at J, with 14 bases between the two ends. Per the germline V gene, CDR1 is MNHEY and CDR2 is SVGAGI. The CDR3 totals 14 residues. The CDR3 DNA is TGTGCCAGCAGTTACCGGCAGGGTATGGGAAAACTGTTTTTT. Amino acid sequence: CASSYRQGMGKLFF.

The CDR3 DNA reads as TGTGCCAGCAGCTTAGCCTTTTCGGGAGGGGATCCGACCCAGTACTTC. Its translation: CASSLAFSGGDPTQYF. This chain uses TRBV11-2 with TRBJ2-5, with TRBD2 matching 8 bases. The CDR3 is made up of 16 amino acids. CDR1 is SGHAT and CDR2 is FQNNGV in the germline V gene. V shed 1 base and J 7 bases; nucleotides not matched to a gene: 11.

The V and J genes are TRBV11-2 and TRBJ2-7; a possible D gene is TRBD2 (5 bases). This CDR3 has 15 amino acids. Germline V lookup: CDR1 SGHAT, CDR2 FQNNGV. V lost 4 bases and J lost 0, with 13 bases in between. The CDR3 DNA reads TGTGCCAGCAGCTCCAGCGGATGGAGCTCCTACGAGCAGTACTTC. This translates into CASSSSGWSSYEQYF.

V is TRBV6-5 and J is TRBJ1-2, with 9 bases aligning to TRBD1. The CDR3 length is 13 residues. The junction had 5 bases not matched to a gene; V was cut back by 4 bases and J by 8 bases. From germline, CDR1 is MNHEY and CDR2 SVGAGI. The CDR3 nucleotides read TGTGCCAGCAGTTGGGACAGGGAGCGCGGCTACACCTTC. Translating gives CASSWDRERGYTF.

The V gene is TRBV30, the J gene TRBJ1-5; possibly TRBD1 for D (5 bases). Germline V gene sequence: CDR1 GTSNPN, CDR2 SVGIG (reference sequence). Trimming cost V 0 bases and J 4 bases, with 7 bases left between them. This CDR3 has 13 amino acids. DNA of the CDR3: TGTGCCTGGAGTGTGGAGGGGAATCAGCCCCAGCATTTT. It codes for CAWSVEGNQPQHF.

This clone was counted between two and nine times. The V call is TRBV5-1, the J call TRBJ2-7; 8 nucleotides line up with TRBD2. The germline V gene has CDR1 SGHRS and CDR2 YFSETQ. The CDR3 contains 15 residues. The V gene end was trimmed by 4 bases and the J gene end by 5 bases; junction bases not matched to a gene: 11. CDR3 loop: CASSTGTRTGHEQYF. CDR3 nucleotides: TGCGCCAGCAGCACGGGGACTAGGACCGGGCACGAGCAGTACTTC.

This clone was seen repeatedly, ten times or more. The rearrangement joins TRBV28 to TRBJ2-7, with TRBD1 matching 9 bases. V shed 10 bases, J shed 3 bases, and the junction held 10 bases outside the gene matches. Germline V lookup: CDR1 MDHEN, CDR2 SYDVKM. There are 14 residues in the CDR3. CDR3 sequence (DNA): TGTGCCACTAGACCGGGACAGGGAGACTACGAGCAGTACTTC. This translates into CATRPGQGDYEQYF.